This T cell receptor beta chain was sequenced during a study of blood T cells in healthy people across ages. PCR was performed a second time for roughly 7 to 12 cycles using a sample-barcoded 5' primer and a J-beta primer mix. MiXCR, run by TCRdb on the 5' RACE reads, gives a single entry per CDR3 protein. This sample yields hundreds of thousands of distinct CDR3 sequences, of which 20% to 25% are seen a single time; more than 7.5% belongs to the top ten. CDR3 length: 17 amino acids. Germline lookup yields CDR1 MNHEY and CDR2 SVGAGI. The same sample was also used in a study of T cells of mothers and their children.

This TCR came from a boy younger than 18 in good health. The V call is TRBV6-5, the J call TRBJ2-5; TRBD2 matches at 8 bases. The end of the DNA aligns better with TRBJ2-7, so the J call may be wrong. The source material was blood. The DNA of the CDR3 is TGTGCCAGCAGTTACTCGGCGGCGAGCGGGAGTAAATACGAGCAGTACTTC. Amino acids: CASSYSAASGSKYEQYF.